This is a list of T cell receptor beta chains from one sample in a study of blood T cell repertoires in COVID-19. The protocol was immunoSEQ multiplex PCR, while the TCRdb copy is restricted to in-frame clones and leaves out a portion. This table has roughly 430,000 clones, 88% appearing once. What was sequenced was PBMCs or T cells enriched from blood (not recorded which). These receptors came from a woman aged 40 to 50 with acute COVID-19. Both conserved end residues are part of each CDR3. Each record gives: J gene, V gene, D gene, clone size, CDR3 DNA, CDR3 protein. The D gene is left open where the match is weak. Not every row has a clone size; where given, it reads once, few, many or a size class.

j_call: TRBJ1-1; v_call: TRBV7-9; d_call: NA; clone_size: NA; cdr3_nt: TGTGCCAGCAGCTTAGTTCAGGGGAACACTGAAGCTTTCTTT; cdr3_aa: CASSLVQGNTEAFF
j_call: TRBJ2-1; v_call: TRBV2; d_call: TRBD2; clone_size: NA; cdr3_nt: TGTGCCAGCAGGGAAGGACTAGTCCATGAGCAGTTCTTC; cdr3_aa: CASREGLVHEQFF
j_call: TRBJ1-1; v_call: TRBV19; d_call: TRBD1; clone_size: once; cdr3_nt: TGTGCCAGTTCTATTGACAGGCAGGGGGACACTGAAGCTTTCTTT; cdr3_aa: CASSIDRQGDTEAFF
j_call: TRBJ2-7; v_call: TRBV30; d_call: TRBD1; clone_size: NA; cdr3_nt: TGTGCCTGGAGCCCGGGACAGGGGTACGAGCAGTACTTC; cdr3_aa: CAWSPGQGYEQYF
j_call: TRBJ1-5; v_call: TRBV30; d_call: NA; clone_size: NA; cdr3_nt: TGTGCCTGGAGTGCGGGTCCCTATCAGCCCCAGCATTTT; cdr3_aa: CAWSAGPYQPQHF
j_call: TRBJ1-3; v_call: TRBV30; d_call: NA; clone_size: NA; cdr3_nt: TGTGCCTGGAGTTCCAGCTCTGGAAACACCATATATTTT; cdr3_aa: CAWSSSSGNTIYF
j_call: TRBJ2-3; v_call: TRBV3-1/TRBV3-2; d_call: TRBD2; clone_size: NA; cdr3_nt: TGTGCCAGCAGCCGCGGACTAGGCACAGATACGCAGTATTTT; cdr3_aa: CASSRGLGTDTQYF
j_call: TRBJ1-4; v_call: TRBV6-5; d_call: NA; clone_size: once; cdr3_nt: TGTGCCAGCAGTTACTACGGGGCTAATGAAAAACTGTTTTTT; cdr3_aa: CASSYYGANEKLFF
j_call: TRBJ1-2; v_call: TRBV12-3/TRBV12-4; d_call: NA; clone_size: NA; cdr3_nt: TGTGCCAGCAGTGACCCTCAGGGTGGCTACACCTTC; cdr3_aa: CASSDPQGGYTF
j_call: TRBJ1-5; v_call: TRBV19; d_call: NA; clone_size: NA; cdr3_nt: TGTGCCAGTAGTAAACAGGGCAATCAGCCCCAGCATTTT; cdr3_aa: CASSKQGNQPQHF
j_call: TRBJ1-2; v_call: TRBV12-3/TRBV12-4; d_call: NA; clone_size: NA; cdr3_nt: TGTGCCAGCAGTTTAGCCGGGAGGGGTGGCTACACCTTC; cdr3_aa: CASSLAGRGGYTF
j_call: TRBJ1-3; v_call: TRBV3-1/TRBV3-2; d_call: NA; clone_size: NA; cdr3_nt: TGTGCCAGCAGCCAAGATCTAAACTCTGGAAACACCATATATTTT; cdr3_aa: CASSQDLNSGNTIYF
j_call: TRBJ1-2; v_call: TRBV6-5; d_call: TRBD1; clone_size: NA; cdr3_nt: TGTGCCAGCATTCGAACGACAGGGACGCAAGGTGGCTACACCTTC; cdr3_aa: CASIRTTGTQGGYTF
j_call: TRBJ2-7; v_call: TRBV5-1; d_call: NA; clone_size: NA; cdr3_nt: TGCGCCAGCAGCTTGGGCTACCTAGTGGCGGGTGAGCAGTACTTC; cdr3_aa: CASSLGYLVAGEQYF
j_call: TRBJ1-1; v_call: TRBV19; d_call: NA; clone_size: NA; cdr3_nt: TGTGCCAGTAGTATAGTTAGGAACACTGAAGCTTTCTTT; cdr3_aa: CASSIVRNTEAFF
j_call: TRBJ1-2; v_call: TRBV7-9; d_call: NA; clone_size: NA; cdr3_nt: TGTGCCAGCAGCTCCCGGGACTTACTCCACTCCGGCTATGGCTACACCTTC; cdr3_aa: CASSSRDLLHSGYGYTF
j_call: TRBJ2-3; v_call: TRBV6-2/TRBV6-3; d_call: TRBD2; clone_size: NA; cdr3_nt: TGTGCCAGCAGACCTAGCGGGGGGCGTTACAATACGCAGTATTTT; cdr3_aa: CASRPSGGRYNTQYF
j_call: TRBJ1-2; v_call: TRBV5-1; d_call: NA; clone_size: NA; cdr3_nt: TGCGCCAGCAGCTTGACATCAGATAACTATGGCTACACCTTC; cdr3_aa: CASSLTSDNYGYTF
j_call: TRBJ1-3; v_call: TRBV10-2; d_call: NA; clone_size: NA; cdr3_nt: TGCGCCAGCACCATACAGGTGTCCGGAAACACCATATATTTT; cdr3_aa: CASTIQVSGNTIYF
j_call: TRBJ2-5; v_call: TRBV10-2; d_call: NA; clone_size: NA; cdr3_nt: TGCGCCAGCAGTGAGATTGGTAGAGTCCAAGAGACCCAGTACTTC; cdr3_aa: CASSEIGRVQETQYF
j_call: TRBJ2-5; v_call: TRBV5-6; d_call: NA; clone_size: NA; cdr3_nt: TGTGCCAGCAGCCTAATACTGCCCCAAGAGACCCAGTACTTC; cdr3_aa: CASSLILPQETQYF
j_call: TRBJ2-7; v_call: TRBV2; d_call: TRBD1; clone_size: few; cdr3_nt: TGTGCCAGCATTAGGGACAGGGGTGTCCACGAGCAGTACTTC; cdr3_aa: CASIRDRGVHEQYF
j_call: TRBJ1-3; v_call: TRBV6-5; d_call: NA; clone_size: NA; cdr3_nt: TGTGCCAGTACAAGCGGACGGGGCTCTGGAAACACCATATATTTT; cdr3_aa: CASTSGRGSGNTIYF
j_call: TRBJ1-3; v_call: TRBV3-1/TRBV3-2; d_call: NA; clone_size: NA; cdr3_nt: TGTGCCAGCAGCCAACAGGGTATAAACACCATATATTTT; cdr3_aa: CASSQQGINTIYF
j_call: TRBJ1-5; v_call: TRBV30; d_call: TRBD1; clone_size: few; cdr3_nt: TGTGCCTGGAGTGTAAAGGGGGCGAATCAGCCCCAGCATTTT; cdr3_aa: CAWSVKGANQPQHF
j_call: TRBJ1-5; v_call: TRBV29-1; d_call: TRBD1; clone_size: once; cdr3_nt: TGCAGCGTCAAGACAGGGCTCGGGCAGCCCCAGCATTTT; cdr3_aa: CSVKTGLGQPQHF
j_call: TRBJ2-1; v_call: TRBV19; d_call: NA; clone_size: NA; cdr3_nt: TGTGCCAGTAGTATAGTTCAGGGGTATGAGCAGTTCTTC; cdr3_aa: CASSIVQGYEQFF
j_call: TRBJ1-1; v_call: TRBV5-6; d_call: NA; clone_size: NA; cdr3_nt: TGTGCCAGCAGCTTTCGATCCTCAGGGGCGAGGGACACTGAAGCTTTCTTT; cdr3_aa: CASSFRSSGARDTEAFF
j_call: TRBJ2-3; v_call: TRBV10-3; d_call: NA; clone_size: NA; cdr3_nt: TGTGCCATCAGTGAGTCGAGGCGGGATACGCAGTATTTT; cdr3_aa: CAISESRRDTQYF
j_call: TRBJ1-6; v_call: TRBV21-1; d_call: NA; clone_size: NA; cdr3_nt: TGTGCCAGCAGCAATGGGGGGACAGACAGCTCCTATAATTCACCCCTCCACTTT; cdr3_aa: CASSNGGTDSSYNSPLHF
j_call: TRBJ1-5; v_call: TRBV3-1/TRBV3-2; d_call: TRBD1; clone_size: few; cdr3_nt: TGTGCCAGCAGCCCCGGGACAGGGGGCTTACAGCCCCAGCATTTT; cdr3_aa: CASSPGTGGLQPQHF
j_call: TRBJ2-5; v_call: TRBV3-1/TRBV3-2; d_call: NA; clone_size: NA; cdr3_nt: TGTGCCAGCAGCCGAAGAGCGGGCCAAGAGACCCAGTACTTC; cdr3_aa: CASSRRAGQETQYF
j_call: TRBJ1-1; v_call: TRBV10-3; d_call: NA; clone_size: NA; cdr3_nt: TGTGCCATCAGTGAGTCCGGGGGTGGGGACACTGAAGCTTTCTTT; cdr3_aa: CAISESGGGDTEAFF
j_call: TRBJ1-6; v_call: TRBV4-1; d_call: TRBD1; clone_size: NA; cdr3_nt: TGCGCCAGCAGCCAGTTTTACGGGACAGGGGGAGTCTCACCCCTCCACTTT; cdr3_aa: CASSQFYGTGGVSPLHF
j_call: TRBJ2-5; v_call: TRBV13; d_call: TRBD2; clone_size: NA; cdr3_nt: TGTGCCAGCAGCCCCTGGCTAGCGGGGGGCCCAACACAAGAGACCCAGTACTTC; cdr3_aa: CASSPWLAGGPTQETQYF
j_call: TRBJ2-1; v_call: TRBV11-3; d_call: TRBD2; clone_size: NA; cdr3_nt: TGTGCCAGCAGCTTAGTAGGCGGGGGGCGCTACAATGAGCAGTTCTTC; cdr3_aa: CASSLVGGGRYNEQFF